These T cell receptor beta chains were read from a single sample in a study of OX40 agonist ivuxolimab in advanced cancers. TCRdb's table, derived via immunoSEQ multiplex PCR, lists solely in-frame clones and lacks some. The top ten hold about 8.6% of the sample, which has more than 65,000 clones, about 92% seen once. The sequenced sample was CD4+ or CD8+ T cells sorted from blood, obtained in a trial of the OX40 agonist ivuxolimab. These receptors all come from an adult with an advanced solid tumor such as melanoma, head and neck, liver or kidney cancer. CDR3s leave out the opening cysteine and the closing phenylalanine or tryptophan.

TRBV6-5	ASSYGGEKLF
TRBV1	TSSQLVRLAGGPNTDTQY
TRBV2	ASSERQGDELSTDTQY
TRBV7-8	ASGEGNTIY
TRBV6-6	ASSPPGTDNTEAF
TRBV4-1	ASSQGLAGERY
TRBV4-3	ASSQESDVGTYEQY
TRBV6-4	ASSPFGGTTYNEQF
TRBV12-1	ASSLTSSYNSPLH
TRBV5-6	ASSSGGVGTGYNEKLF
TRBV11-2	ASSLAPQGLETQY
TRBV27	ASSPGLAGVYTGELF
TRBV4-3	ASSQEFQGNVYGCT
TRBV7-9	ASSLDYEQY
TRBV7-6	ASSLIPLLAGGDNEQF
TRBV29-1	SVFLPSYEQY
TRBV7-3	ASSPAIDGSPLH
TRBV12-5	ASVSYGTGRNEQF
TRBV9	ASSVEGYNEQF
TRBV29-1	SASDRGGEEQY
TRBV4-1	ASSLQMGAGGQADTQY
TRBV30	AWSVGGGTEAF
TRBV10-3	AISDPPDNEQF
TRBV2	ASRESGGATETQY
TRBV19	ASSPLAGGFTYEQY
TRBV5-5	ASSLDDWNTEAF
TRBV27	ASSPRAGWDEQF
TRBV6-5	ATAFSTYNEQF
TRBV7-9	ASSLVGSNQPQH
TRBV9	ASSVGASGGAGYNEQF
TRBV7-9	ASIREGSSSGNTIY
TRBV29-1	SARTGNGYGYT
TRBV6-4	ASSVTGYSGANVLT
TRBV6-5	ASGRTGTDTQY
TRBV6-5	ASSYATGRSTEAF
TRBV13	ASSLGNLRETQY
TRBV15	ATSRNRQGRYGRDTQY
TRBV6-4	ASSELAGGPDTQY
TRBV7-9	ASSLVKGGPSSYEQY
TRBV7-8	ASSLTHPAGNSEQF
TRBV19	ASSISRLAGYNEQF
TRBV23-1	ASSQGGTKNIQY
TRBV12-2	ASRLTGYEQY
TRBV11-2	ASSSGQALGYT
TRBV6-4	ASSPGPTDEQF
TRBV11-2	ASSFGGVRGEQF
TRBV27	ASSLGLAGNTIY
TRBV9	ASSEGQGGYEQY
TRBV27	ASSSTGETQY
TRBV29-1	SVARPHFSGANVLT
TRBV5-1	ASSLAGNNEQF
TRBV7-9	ASSLGNSPLH
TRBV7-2	ASSFWEGEGDQPQH
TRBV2	ASSEALDEQY
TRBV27	ASSPSWGVGPYEQY
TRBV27	ASRTGNTEAF
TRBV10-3	AITRTGAGDEQF
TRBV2	ASWGPPVWELF
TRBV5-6	ASSLVEGTEAF